This record concerns one T cell receptor beta chain sequence. In its sample, this clonotype was seen many times. No antigen is known for it. No qualities accompany the bases; no much larger clone lies one base away. This sample was included in a study of T-cell reconstitution after alpha-beta-depleted transplantation in children (dated by TCRdb to about 2016). In terms of the full investigation: T-cell immune reconstitution after TCRalphabeta/CD19-depleted allogeneic hematopoietic cell transplantation in children was quantitatively tracked in the study by means of TCR repertoire profiling. The full study reports these points: The apparently early alphabetaT-cell count recovery about two months after transplant was reportedly dependent on only several hundred rapidly expanded clones derived from non-depleted graft cells. The high TCRbeta diversity at day 60 in some patients was ascribed to recipient T cells and intrathymic progenitors that had survived conditioning. Hyperexpanded clone frequencies declined over subsequent months; after one year, T-cell counts and TCRbeta diversity were mostly attributed to newly produced T cells.

In the germline V gene, CDR1 corresponds to SGHTA and CDR2 to FQGNSA. Trimming at the junction amounts to 7 bases on V and 4 bases on J, and the germline ends lie 17 bases apart. Including the terminal cysteine and phenylalanine, the CDR3 comprises 15 residues. CDR3 DNA is the only sequence kept; it has 45 bases, read in frame from the first base. Read against the paper, the sample's treatment or condition label means: allogeneic hematopoietic cell transplantation with graft depleted of TCRalphabeta T cells and CD19 B cells. TCRalphabeta/CD19-depleted allogeneic hematopoietic cell grafts were given to the transplant recipients, all of whom were children. Library preparation was by PCR. The sequencer listed for this sample is Illumina HiSeq 2500. To normalize quantification of the TCRbeta repertoire, the TCR libraries were built with molecular barcoding that relied on unique molecular identifiers. Through fastp at Q25 and MiXCR, TCRdb rebuilt clones from the public reads, retaining in-frame beta chains. Rows with one shared CDR3 protein collapse into an entry with the most common genes and DNA. The sample table shows 480,000 or so distinct CDR3 sequences, and about 10% are seen once. Clones ranked in the top ten supply 2% of the sample.

The chain joins TRBV7-2 to TRBJ2-1; TRBD1 is a weak D gene call, 6 bases matching. The source material was PBMCs, sampled before TCRalphabeta/CD19-depleted stem cell transplant. This TCR was recovered from a child aged 2-15 years with inherited bone marrow failure, due to receive a stem cell transplant. The encoded CDR3 is CASTLQTGIYNEQFF. The DNA is TGTGCCAGCACCCTCCAGACAGGAATTTACAATGAGCAGTTCTTC.